One and the same sample provided the 19 T cell receptor beta chains below, sequenced in a study of blood T cell repertoires in COVID-19. Clones were sequenced by immunoSEQ multiplex PCR, and TCRdb holds only the in-frame ones, with some missing. This table holds some 260,000 clones, 87% found once. Sequencing was performed on peripheral blood. The origin of the receptors is a man between 18 and 35 years old with active or convalescent COVID-19.

The gene calls are TRBV28 and TRBJ2-7, with 9 nucleotides matching TRBD1. This CDR3 comprises 16 residues. The ends lost 4 bases at V and 3 bases at J; junction bases unmatched: 10. In germline, CDR1 is MDHEN, CDR2 SYDVKM. The CDR3 protein is CASSSSGTGNIYEQYF. DNA for the CDR3: TGTGCCAGCAGTTCTTCCGGGACAGGGAACATCTACGAGCAGTACTTC.

This chain connects TRBV28 to TRBJ2-6; possible D gene TRBD1, 5 bases. The germline V and J ends were trimmed by 2 bases and 1 base, with 9 bases remaining between them. Germline V lookup: CDR1 MDHEN, CDR2 SYDVKM. This CDR3 has 16 residues. This chain's CDR3 is CASSLHSGSGANVLTF. CDR3 nucleotides: TGTGCCAGCAGTTTACATTCAGGGTCTGGGGCCAACGTCCTGACTTTC.

The chain has TRBV30 and TRBJ1-5, with D hard to call. With 2 bases removed from V and 3 bases from J, the gap between germline ends came to 11 bases. The length of the CDR3 is 14 residues. Germline V lookup: CDR1 GTSNPN, CDR2 SVGIG (reference sequence). The CDR3 is CAWSPGDTNQPQHF. DNA for the CDR3: TGTGCCTGGAGTCCCGGCGACACCAATCAGCCCCAGCATTTT.

The genes are TRBV4-2 and TRBJ2-1; 8 nucleotides align to TRBD1. The CDR3 totals 14 residues. The J segment lost 12 bases and the V segment lost 2 bases, leaving 9 bases of the junction unmatched. Germline-derived CDR1 and CDR2 are LGHNA and YNFKEQ. The CDR3 nucleotides are TGTGCCAGCAGCCAAAATCACCAGGGGGCTGGGCAGTTCTTC. The encoded protein is CASSQNHQGAGQFF.

The gene calls are TRBV3-1 (or the pseudogene TRBV3-2) and TRBJ2-7; 9 bases fit TRBD2. The ends lost 7 bases at V and 3 bases at J; junction bases unmatched: 13. There are 16 residues in the CDR3. Germline CDR1 LGHDT, CDR2 YNNKEL (reference sequence). The CDR3: CASTEAPSGANYEQYF. CDR3 nucleotide sequence: TGTGCCAGCACCGAAGCCCCTAGCGGGGCTAACTACGAGCAGTACTTC.

The chain has TRBV9 and TRBJ1-6, with a tentative D call TRBD1 (5 bases). V was shortened by 0 bases and J by 10 bases, with 17 bases between the two germline ends. CDR1 is SGDLS, CDR2 YYNGEE, per germline. The CDR3 is made up of 16 amino acids. CDR3 in amino acids: CASSVDLGQGDSPLHF. The CDR3 DNA reads TGTGCCAGCAGCGTAGATCTAGGGCAGGGCGACTCACCCCTCCACTTT.

This chain uses TRBV19 with TRBJ1-2; no clear D. The germline V and J ends were trimmed by 7 bases and 4 bases, with 22 bases remaining between them. Germline CDR1 and CDR2: LNHDA and SQIVND (reference sequence). This CDR3 has 16 residues. The CDR3 loop reads CASTLGLVREGYGYTF. In nucleotides, the CDR3 is TGTGCCAGTACCCTTGGATTGGTCCGGGAGGGCTATGGCTACACCTTC.

The chain uses TRBV3-1 (or the pseudogene TRBV3-2) and TRBJ2-5, with 14 bases aligning to TRBD2. Germline trimming cut 1 base from V and 1 base from J; bases unmatched to any gene: 5. Looked up from germline, CDR1 is LGHDT and CDR2 is YNNKEL (reference sequence). The CDR3 spans 18 residues. CDR3 bases: TGTGCCAGCAGCCAAGGGGCGGGGACTAGCGGGAGCCAAGAGACCCAGTACTTC. It is translated as CASSQGAGTSGSQETQYF.

The J gene is TRBJ2-3, the V gene TRBV7-2; 9 bases fit TRBD2. J gave up 0 bases and V 5 bases, and 12 bases lay outside the gene matches. CDR1 SGHTA and CDR2 FQGNSA come from the germline V gene. There are 18 residues in the CDR3. The DNA of the CDR3 is TGTGCCAGCAGCGGACCAGGACTAGCGACTACTAGCACAGATACGCAGTATTTT. It translates to CASSGPGLATTSTDTQYF. The full variable domain, its missing parts supplied by reference TRBV7-2 and TRBJ2-3, is GAGVSQSPSNKVTEKGKDVELRCDPISGHTALYWYRQSLGQGLEFLIYFQGNSAPDKSGLPSDRFSAERTGGSVSTLTIQRTQQEDSAVYLCASSGPGLATTSTDTQYFGPGTRLTVL.

The chain uses TRBV11-2 and TRBJ2-5; D is possibly TRBD2 (6 bases). The V end lost 5 bases, the J end lost 0 bases, and 13 bases lay between the germline ends. This CDR3 has 15 residues. Germline CDR1 is SGHAT and CDR2 is FQNNGV. The CDR3 spells CASSHRLANQETQYF. CDR3 in DNA: TGTGCCAGCAGCCACAGGCTAGCGAACCAAGAGACCCAGTACTTC.

This clone occurred once. This sequence joins TRBV5-5 and TRBJ1-3; D might be TRBD1 (6 bases). V was trimmed by 4 bases and J by 4 bases, leaving 12 bases between them. Germline values: CDR1 SGHKS, CDR2 YYEKEE (reference sequence). The CDR3 totals 14 residues. CDR3 protein: CASSPQGNGNTIYF. CDR3 nucleotide sequence: TGTGCCAGCAGCCCTCAGGGGAACGGAAACACCATATATTTT.

V gene TRBV9 combines with J gene TRBJ1-6; D remains ambiguous. Germline V lookup: CDR1 SGDLS, CDR2 YYNGEE. The V end lost 0 bases, the J end lost 8 bases, and 9 bases lay between the germline ends. The CDR3 loop spans 14 amino acids. In nucleotides, the CDR3 is TGTGCCAGCAGCGTAGGGCAGATTCATTCACCCCTCCACTTT. Its translation is CASSVGQIHSPLHF.

The chain has TRBV27 and TRBJ2-7; 9 nucleotides line up with TRBD2. The CDR3 is made up of 16 amino acids. Trimming cost V 5 bases and J 7 bases; bases outside gene matches: 15. CDR1 and CDR2 (germline): MNHEY, SMNVEV (reference sequence). DNA of the CDR3: TGTGCCAGCAGTCCCCTGCGGGGCGGGAGGGCTGGGGAGCAGTACTTC. This gives the protein CASSPLRGGRAGEQYF.

This sequence joins TRBV5-1 and TRBJ2-7, with 10 nucleotides matching TRBD1. Germline V gene data show CDR1 as SGHRS and CDR2 as YFSETQ. Trimming cost V 3 bases and J 5 bases; bases outside gene matches: 5. The CDR3 is 14 amino acids. The CDR3 bases are TGCGCCAGCAGCTCCACGACAGGGGGCCACGAGCAGTACTTC. Translating gives CASSSTTGGHEQYF.

The chain joins TRBV27 to TRBJ2-7; perhaps TRBD2 as D (6 bases). The CDR3 loop spans 14 amino acids. Trimming pared 3 bases from V and 2 bases from J, leaving 11 bases between. CDR1 and CDR2 from the germline V gene are MNHEY and SMNVEV (reference sequence). This CDR3 reads CASSFGTQPYEQYF. The CDR3 bases are TGTGCCAGCAGTTTCGGGACTCAACCCTACGAGCAGTACTTC.

The chain carries TRBV27 and TRBJ2-5, with a weak D call TRBD2 (6 bases). The CDR3 loop spans 13 amino acids. The germline V gene encodes CDR1 MNHEY and CDR2 SMNVEV (reference sequence). V was cut by 2 bases and J by 7 bases, with 11 bases left in between. This chain's CDR3 is CASSLPGTGTQYF. CDR3 nucleotides: TGTGCCAGCAGTTTACCGGGGACTGGGACCCAGTACTTC.

The genes are TRBV5-6 and TRBJ2-3; the match to TRBD2 covers 7 bases. Trimming at V came to 0 bases and at J to 2 bases, leaving 3 bases not matched to a gene. This CDR3 has 15 residues. Germline assignment: CDR1 SGHDT and CDR2 YYEEEE. CDR3 residues: CASSLGLAVTDTQYF. The CDR3 DNA follows: TGTGCCAGCAGCTTGGGTCTAGCGGTCACAGATACGCAGTATTTT.

Only a few counts were recorded for this clone. Here the CDR3 DNA reads TGTGCCAGCAGCAAAGAGCAACAGGAACCCAATCAGCCCCAGCATTTT. Protein sequence: CASSKEQQEPNQPQHF. J is TRBJ1-5 and V is TRBV21-1; TRBD1 was called by the table and not checked on the DNA. TRBV21-1 has pseudogene status. This CDR3 is 16 amino acids long.

The sample holds one count of this clone. The chain has TRBV6-5 and TRBJ2-7, with 8 bases identical to TRBD2. J gave up 2 bases and V 6 bases, and 9 bases lay outside the gene matches. The CDR3 contains 15 residues. Looked up from germline, CDR1 is MNHEY and CDR2 is SVGAGI. CDR3 sequence reads: CASSSPGGATYEQYF. The CDR3 DNA sequence: TGTGCCAGCAGCTCCCCGGGGGGGGCCACCTACGAGCAGTACTTC.